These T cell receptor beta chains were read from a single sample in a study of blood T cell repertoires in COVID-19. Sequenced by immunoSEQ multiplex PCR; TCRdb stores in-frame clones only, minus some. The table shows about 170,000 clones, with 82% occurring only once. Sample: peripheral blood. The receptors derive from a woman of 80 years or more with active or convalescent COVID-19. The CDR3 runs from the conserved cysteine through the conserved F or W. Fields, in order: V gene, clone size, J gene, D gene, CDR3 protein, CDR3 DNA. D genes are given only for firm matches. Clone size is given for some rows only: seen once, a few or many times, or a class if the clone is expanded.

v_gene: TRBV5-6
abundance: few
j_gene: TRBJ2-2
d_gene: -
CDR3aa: CASSRIGAPNTGELFF
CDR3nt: TGTGCCAGCAGTCGTATTGGGGCCCCAAACACCGGGGAGCTGTTTTTT

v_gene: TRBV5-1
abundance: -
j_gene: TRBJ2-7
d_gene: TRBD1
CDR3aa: CASSHTGGSYEQYF
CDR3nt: TGCGCCAGCAGCCACACAGGGGGGTCCTACGAGCAGTACTTC

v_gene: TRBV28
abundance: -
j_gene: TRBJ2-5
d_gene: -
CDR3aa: CASTPYSAGRGTQYF
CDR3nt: TGTGCCAGCACCCCATACTCGGCAGGAAGGGGGACCCAGTACTTC

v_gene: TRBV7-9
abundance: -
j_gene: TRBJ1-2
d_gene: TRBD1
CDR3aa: CASSAGQGHGYTF
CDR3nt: TGTGCCAGCAGCGCCGGACAGGGTCATGGCTACACCTTC

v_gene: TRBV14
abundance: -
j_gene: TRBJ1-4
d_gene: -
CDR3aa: CASSRVFGATNEKLFF
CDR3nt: TGTGCCAGCAGCCGGGTGTTCGGAGCAACTAATGAAAAACTGTTTTTT

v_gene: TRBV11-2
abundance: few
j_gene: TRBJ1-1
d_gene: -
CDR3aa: CASSLVATSLKAFF
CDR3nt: TGTGCCAGCAGCTTAGTCGCCACGTCACTCAAGGCTTTCTTT

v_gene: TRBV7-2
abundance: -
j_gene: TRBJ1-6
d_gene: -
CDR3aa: CASSLWGESPLHF
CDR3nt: TGTGCCAGCAGCTTATGGGGGGAGTCACCCCTCCACTTT

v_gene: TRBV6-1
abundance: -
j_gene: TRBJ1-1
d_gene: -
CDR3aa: CASSELSGFEAFF
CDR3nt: TGTGCCAGCAGTGAATTAAGCGGGTTTGAAGCTTTCTTT

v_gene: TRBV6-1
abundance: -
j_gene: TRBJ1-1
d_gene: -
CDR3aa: CASSETGLNTEAFF
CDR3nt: TGTGCCAGCAGTGAAACAGGCCTGAACACTGAAGCTTTCTTT

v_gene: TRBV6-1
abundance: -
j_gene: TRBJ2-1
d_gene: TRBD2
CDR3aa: CASSEIYGGAEQFF
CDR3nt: TGTGCCAGCAGTGAAATATACGGGGGGGCTGAGCAGTTCTTC

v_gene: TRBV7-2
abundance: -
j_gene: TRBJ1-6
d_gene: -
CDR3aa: CASSLQNSPLHF
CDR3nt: TGTGCCAGCAGCTTACAGAATTCACCCCTCCACTTT

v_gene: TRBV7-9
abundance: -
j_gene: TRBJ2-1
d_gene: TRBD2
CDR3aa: CASSVRLADNEQFF
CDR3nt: TGTGCCAGCAGCGTTCGACTAGCGGACAATGAGCAGTTCTTC

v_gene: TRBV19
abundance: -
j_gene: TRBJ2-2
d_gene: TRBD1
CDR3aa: CASRGQGRTGELFF
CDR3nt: TGTGCCAGTAGGGGACAGGGTCGCACCGGGGAGCTGTTTTTT

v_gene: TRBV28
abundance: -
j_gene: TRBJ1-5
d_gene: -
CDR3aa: CASSFGREQPQHF
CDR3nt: TGTGCCAGCAGTTTTGGCAGGGAACAGCCCCAGCATTTT

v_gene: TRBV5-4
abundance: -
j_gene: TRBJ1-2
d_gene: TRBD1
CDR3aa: CASSPLQGYGYTF
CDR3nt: TGTGCCAGCAGCCCCTTACAGGGGTATGGCTACACCTTC

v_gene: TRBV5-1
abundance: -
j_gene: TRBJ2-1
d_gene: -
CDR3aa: CASSLTVSSYNEQFF
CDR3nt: TGCGCCAGCAGCTTGACAGTCAGCTCCTACAATGAGCAGTTCTTC

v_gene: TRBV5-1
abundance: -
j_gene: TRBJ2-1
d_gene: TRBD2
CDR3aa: CASSSDTTSGWLGEQFF
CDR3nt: TGCGCCAGCAGCTCGGATACGACTAGCGGGTGGCTCGGGGAGCAGTTCTTC

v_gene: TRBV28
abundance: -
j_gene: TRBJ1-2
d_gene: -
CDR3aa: CASSSAGGGNYGYTF
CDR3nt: TGTGCCAGCAGTTCCGCAGGTGGTGGGAACTATGGCTACACCTTC

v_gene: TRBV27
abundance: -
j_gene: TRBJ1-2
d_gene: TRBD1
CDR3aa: CASSQGQGRLSYGYTF
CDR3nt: TGTGCCAGCAGTCAGGGACAGGGTAGGTTGTCCTATGGCTACACCTTC

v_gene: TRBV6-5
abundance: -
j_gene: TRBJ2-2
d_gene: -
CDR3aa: CASYRSQNTGELFF
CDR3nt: TGTGCCAGTTACAGAAGCCAAAACACCGGGGAGCTGTTTTTT

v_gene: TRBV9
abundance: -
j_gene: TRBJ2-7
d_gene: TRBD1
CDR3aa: CASSRDRGSYEQYF
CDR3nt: TGTGCCAGCAGCAGGGACAGGGGCTCCTACGAGCAGTACTTC

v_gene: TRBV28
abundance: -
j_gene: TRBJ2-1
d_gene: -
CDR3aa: CASSFLPGAGSEQFF
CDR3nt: TGTGCCAGCAGTTTCTTACCCGGGGCGGGGAGTGAGCAGTTCTTC

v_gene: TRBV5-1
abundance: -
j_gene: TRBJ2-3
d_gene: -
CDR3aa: CASSLARGLTDTQYF
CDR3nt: TGCGCCAGCAGCTTGGCAAGGGGATTGACAGATACGCAGTATTTT

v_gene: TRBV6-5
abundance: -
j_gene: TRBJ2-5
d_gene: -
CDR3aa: CASRPEWETQYF
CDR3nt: TGTGCCAGCAGACCGGAGTGGGAGACCCAGTACTTC

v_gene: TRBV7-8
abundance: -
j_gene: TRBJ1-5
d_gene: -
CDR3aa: CASQILSRGGVGNQPQHF
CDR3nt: TGTGCCAGCCAAATCCTTTCTAGGGGCGGGGTAGGCAATCAGCCCCAGCATTTT

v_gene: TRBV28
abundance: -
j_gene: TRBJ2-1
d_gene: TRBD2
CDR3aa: CASTQLAGSEQFF
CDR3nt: TGTGCCAGCACCCAACTAGCGGGAAGTGAGCAGTTCTTC

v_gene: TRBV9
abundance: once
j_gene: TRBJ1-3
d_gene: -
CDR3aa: CASSPSIPTGNTIYF
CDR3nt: TGTGCCAGCAGCCCCTCAATACCTACTGGAAACACCATATATTTT

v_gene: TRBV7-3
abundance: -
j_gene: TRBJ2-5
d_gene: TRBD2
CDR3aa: CASSGLAGGTQYF
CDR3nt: TGTGCCAGCAGCGGGCTAGCGGGAGGGACCCAGTACTTC

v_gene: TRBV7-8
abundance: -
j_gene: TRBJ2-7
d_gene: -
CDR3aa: CASSLPVSYEQYF
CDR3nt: TGTGCCAGCAGCTTACCGGTTTCCTACGAGCAGTACTTC

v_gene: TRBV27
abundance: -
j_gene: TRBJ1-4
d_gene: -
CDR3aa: CASSFIGNEKLFF
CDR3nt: TGTGCCAGCAGTTTCATCGGTAATGAAAAACTGTTTTTT

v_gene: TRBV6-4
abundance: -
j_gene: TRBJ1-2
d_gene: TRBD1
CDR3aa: CASSDPDRQGSYGYTF
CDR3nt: TGTGCCAGCAGTGACCCAGACAGACAGGGGTCCTATGGCTACACCTTC

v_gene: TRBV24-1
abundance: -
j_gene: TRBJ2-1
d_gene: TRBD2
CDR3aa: CATSDPGTSGTLNEQFF
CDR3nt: TGTGCCACCAGTGATCCCGGGACTAGCGGGACTCTGAATGAGCAGTTCTTC

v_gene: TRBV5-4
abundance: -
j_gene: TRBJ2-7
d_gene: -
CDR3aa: CASSPRLGDSYEQYF
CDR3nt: TGTGCCAGCAGCCCCCGCTTGGGAGATTCCTACGAGCAGTACTTC

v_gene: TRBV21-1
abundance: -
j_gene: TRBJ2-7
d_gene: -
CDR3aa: CASSKSEQPTYEQYF
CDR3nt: TGTGCCAGCAGCAAATCTGAACAGCCCACTTACGAGCAGTACTTC

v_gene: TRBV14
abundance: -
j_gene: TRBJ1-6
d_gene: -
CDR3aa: CASSQWESYNSPLHF
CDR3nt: TGTGCCAGCAGCCAATGGGAGTCCTATAATTCACCCCTCCACTTT